This TCR beta chain is from a study of blood T cell repertoires in COVID-19. Study at large: Acute-phase and convalescent COVID-19 samples originated in the United States, Italy and Spain. The analysed material was cDNA or gDNA that came from T cells, B-cell-depleted T cells, or PBMCs.

This clone is deemed large. V lost 5 bases and J lost 3; bases outside the gene matches: 6. Germline values: CDR1 MNHEY, CDR2 SVGEGT. The CDR3 loop spans 14 amino acids. Only in-frame clones appear in the TCRdb table, and some are missing; sequencing was by immunoSEQ multiplex PCR. The top ten hold more than 10% of the sample, which has 25,000 to 35,000 clones, around 87% seen once. Sequenced sample: peripheral blood. This chain links TRBV6-2 or TRBV6-3 with TRBJ2-7; TRBD2 aligns across 8 bases. The TCR originated in a human donor in a cohort sampled during active COVID-19. The donor label of this sample is uncertain. The CDR3 region is CASSPPSGSYEQYF. CDR3 coding DNA: TGTGCCAGCAGTCCCCCAAGCGGGAGCTACGAGCAGTACTTC.